These T cell receptor beta chains were read from a single sample in a study of graft-versus-host responses after intestinal transplantation. Their target antigens are unknown. Assay used: immunoSEQ multiplex PCR; TCRdb lists only in-frame clones, some missing. The repertoire includes approximately 90,000 clones, 88% of them detected once, and about 0.27% sits in the top ten. The input for sequencing was unstimulated CD4+ T cells sorted from spleen or lymph node cells, taken before transplant. The receptors were gathered from a human donor who was the organ donor for an intestinal transplant. Each CDR3 is given with its conserved first and last residue.

TRBV7-2	CASSFSDSPIYGYTF
TRBV7-9	CASSAGLAPYEQYF
TRBV9	CASSVGTSQTYEQYF
TRBV28	CASFPGQGRQEQYF
TRBV5-6	CASSLGLAPDYEQYF
TRBV28	CASTLWGRDTEAFF
TRBV5-1	CASSQGGGETQYF
TRBV9	CASSLSSYEQYF
TRBV4-1	CASSQRLASSYEQYF
TRBV28	CASRSTGTQFF
TRBV28	CASSAEETQYF
TRBV29-1	CSVSPGRESTDTQYF
TRBV9	CASSVTVNTEAFF
TRBV19	CASSIDRGQVYEQYF
TRBV11-3	CASSLDLRTGTGNTIYF
TRBV18	CASSAIAGKVENEQFF
TRBV5-6	CASSEVRGIEFF
TRBV9	CASSVHGRFGEAFF
TRBV28	CASSTRAPGGLLGTDTQYF
TRBV5-1	CASSWKVQGARDGYTF